Listed below are T cell receptor beta chains from one sample, sequenced in a study of T cells in Graves' hyperthyroidism and ophthalmopathy. MiXCR, applied by TCRdb to the multiplex PCR reads, yields one record per CDR3 protein. The repertoire has 550,000 to 800,000 distinct CDR3 sequences, around 15% of them found once; the top ten carry 15%. Sequencing input: blood. These TCRs come from a man aged 45-60 years with Graves' hyperthyroidism. Both conserved end residues are part of each CDR3. A D gene is named only where the DNA matches it firmly. Part of the rows lack a size; the others show once, few, many or a class for expanded clones.

d_gene	v_gene	j_gene	abundance	CDR3nt	CDR3aa
TRBD1	TRBV15	TRBJ1-4	few	TGTGCCACCAGCAGAGAGCAGGGGGTGCTTGAAAAACTGTTTTTT	CATSREQGVLEKLFF
TRBD1	TRBV29-1	TRBJ2-5	many	TGCAGCGTCGAAGGGACAGTGGGGGAGACCCAGTACTTC	CSVEGTVGETQYF
NA	TRBV4-2	TRBJ2-3	many	TGCGCCAGCAGCCAAGATGTCGGGGCGGGCACAGATACGCAGTATTTT	CASSQDVGAGTDTQYF
NA	TRBV5-1	TRBJ1-1	NA	TGCGCCAGCAGCTTTGGACAGCTCATGAACACTGAAGCTTTCTTT	CASSFGQLMNTEAFF
NA	TRBV12-3/TRBV12-4	TRBJ2-1	many	TGTGCCAGCAGGTCTCCGCTCTCTACTAGCAATGAGCAGTTCTTC	CASRSPLSTSNEQFF
NA	TRBV2	TRBJ1-5	many	TGTGCCAGCAGTGAAGAAGGGTACAATCAGCCCCAGCATTTT	CASSEEGYNQPQHF
TRBD1	TRBV28	TRBJ2-1	few	TGTGCCAGCAGCGCCGGCGGGACAGGTTACAATGAGCAGTTCTTC	CASSAGGTGYNEQFF
TRBD1	TRBV28	TRBJ1-2	many	TGTGCCAGCAGCACCGGGACAGGGGGCATGAATCTTGGCTACACCTTC	CASSTGTGGMNLGYTF
NA	TRBV7-9	TRBJ2-2	few	TGTGCCAGCAGCTTAGGGTCCGGTGAGGAGACCGGGGAGCTGTTTTTT	CASSLGSGEETGELFF
TRBD1	TRBV7-3	TRBJ2-7	few	TGTGCCAGCAGCAGAGCCAGGACAGGCTACTACGAGCAGTACTTC	CASSRARTGYYEQYF
NA	TRBV5-1	TRBJ2-1	few	TGCGCCAGCAGCTTATTTAGCGCAGAGAGCTCCTACAATGAGCAGTTCTTC	CASSLFSAESSYNEQFF
NA	TRBV6-1	TRBJ2-2	few	TGTGCCAGCAGACTTTGGGGCGGGGAGCTGTTTTTT	CASRLWGGELFF
TRBD2	TRBV27	TRBJ2-7	many	TGTGCCAGCAGTTGGCGGGAGGGTTACGAGCAGTACTTC	CASSWREGYEQYF
NA	TRBV10-3	TRBJ1-4	many	TGTGCCATCAGTGAGGGGGCAGTAGGTGAAAAACTGTTTTTT	CAISEGAVGEKLFF
TRBD2	TRBV20-1	TRBJ2-7	few	TGCAGTGCTCCTTACCTAGCGGGAGTAACTGGGTACGAGCAGTACTTC	CSAPYLAGVTGYEQYF
TRBD2	TRBV5-1	TRBJ2-7	many	TGCGCCAGCAGCCTACTTTCGGGAGGGTACGAGCAGTACTTC	CASSLLSGGYEQYF
TRBD1	TRBV7-9	TRBJ1-2	NA	TGTGCCAGCAGCCCCACAACTTCCGGACAGGGCCGAGGCTACACCTTC	CASSPTTSGQGRGYTF
NA	TRBV20-1	TRBJ1-4	NA	TGCAGTGCTAGTTCTGGGACGAGGGCTGAAAAACTGTTTTTT	CSASSGTRAEKLFF
TRBD1	TRBV6-1	TRBJ1-6	many	TGTGCCAGCAGTGAAGAAGGGGGACAGGAAAATTCACCCCTCCACTTT	CASSEEGGQENSPLHF
NA	TRBV12-3/TRBV12-4	TRBJ2-3	many	TGTGCCAGCAGTTTAAATCATTGGACCACAGATACGCAGTATTTT	CASSLNHWTTDTQYF
NA	TRBV30	TRBJ2-7	few	TGTGCCTGCGCAAGTTACAACGAGCAGTACTTC	CACASYNEQYF
NA	TRBV2	TRBJ1-1	few	TGTGCCAGCAGCCCGGGGGGGGGATCCAACACTGAAGCTTTCTTT	CASSPGGGSNTEAFF
TRBD1	TRBV20-1	TRBJ1-2	NA	TGCAGTGCCTCCCGACAGGGGTTGGGCTATGGCTACACCTTC	CSASRQGLGYGYTF
NA	TRBV10-3	TRBJ1-1	many	TGTGCCACCACAGCCGGGGCTGAGAACACTGAAGCTTTCTTT	CATTAGAENTEAFF
NA	TRBV18	TRBJ2-5	many	TGTGCCAGCTCACCATTAAAGGGTTGGGAGACCCAGTACTTC	CASSPLKGWETQYF
NA	TRBV30	TRBJ1-4	many	TGTGCCTGGAGTGGTTACGGTTCAACTAATGAAAAACTGTTTTTT	CAWSGYGSTNEKLFF
TRBD1	TRBV20-1	TRBJ2-2	NA	TGCAGTGGCCTGGGACAGGGGATTTCTAGCGGGGAGCTGTTTTTT	CSGLGQGISSGELFF
TRBD1	TRBV28	TRBJ1-4	many	TGTGCCAGCAGTTTACCGGGACAGGGACGTGAAAAACTGTTTTTT	CASSLPGQGREKLFF
NA	TRBV12-3/TRBV12-4	TRBJ1-5	once	TGTGCCAGCAGCTTCGGGGGAGGCTACAATCAGCCCCAGCATTTT	CASSFGGGYNQPQHF